This T cell receptor beta chain was sequenced for a study of OX40 agonist ivuxolimab in advanced cancers. Assay: immunoSEQ multiplex PCR; the TCRdb copy retains only in-frame clones and omits some. Of about 59,000 clones listed, around 83% were seen once; the top ten hold approximately 0.64%. This sequence originates from an adult with an advanced solid tumor such as melanoma, head and neck, liver or kidney cancer. This specimen consisted of CD4+ or CD8+ T cells sorted from blood, obtained in a trial of the OX40 agonist ivuxolimab.

The CDR3 DNA follows: TGTGCCTGGAGTGTACAGGGTCGGGGTCAGCCCCAGCATTTT. It codes for CAWSVQGRGQPQHF. The J gene is TRBJ1-5, the V gene TRBV30; perhaps TRBD1 as D (6 bases). Trimming cost V 0 bases and J 6 bases, with 12 bases left between them. Germline V lookup: CDR1 GTSNPN, CDR2 SVGIG (reference sequence). There are 14 residues in the CDR3.